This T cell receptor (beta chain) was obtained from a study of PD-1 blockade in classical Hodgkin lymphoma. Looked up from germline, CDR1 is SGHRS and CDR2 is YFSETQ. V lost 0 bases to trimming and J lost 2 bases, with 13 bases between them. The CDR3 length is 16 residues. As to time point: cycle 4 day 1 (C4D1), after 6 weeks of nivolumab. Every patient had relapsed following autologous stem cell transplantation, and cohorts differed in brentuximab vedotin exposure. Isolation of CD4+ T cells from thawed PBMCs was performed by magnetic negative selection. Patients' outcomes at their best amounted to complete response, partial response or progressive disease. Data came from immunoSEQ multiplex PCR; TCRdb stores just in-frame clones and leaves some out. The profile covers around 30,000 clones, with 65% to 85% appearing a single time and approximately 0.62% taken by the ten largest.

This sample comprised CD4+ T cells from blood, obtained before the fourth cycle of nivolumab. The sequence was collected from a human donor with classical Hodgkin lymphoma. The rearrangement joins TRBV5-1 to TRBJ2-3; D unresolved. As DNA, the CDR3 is TGCGCCAGCAGCTTGGTGGCTCCTCTACCCACAGATACGCAGTATTTT. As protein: CASSLVAPLPTDTQYF.